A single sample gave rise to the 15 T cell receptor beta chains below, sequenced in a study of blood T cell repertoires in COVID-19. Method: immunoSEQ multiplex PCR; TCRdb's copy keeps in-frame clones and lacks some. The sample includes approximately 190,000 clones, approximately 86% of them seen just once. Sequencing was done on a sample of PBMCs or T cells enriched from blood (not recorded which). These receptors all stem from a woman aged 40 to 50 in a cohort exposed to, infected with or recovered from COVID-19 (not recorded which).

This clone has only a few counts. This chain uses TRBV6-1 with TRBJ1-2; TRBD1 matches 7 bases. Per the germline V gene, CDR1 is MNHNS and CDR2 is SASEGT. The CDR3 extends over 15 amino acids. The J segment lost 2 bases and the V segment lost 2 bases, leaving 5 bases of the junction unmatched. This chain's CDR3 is CASSETTGLNYGYTF. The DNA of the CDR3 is TGTGCCAGCAGTGAAACGACAGGGTTGAACTATGGCTACACCTTC.

The CDR3 is CASSPHEGGAYEQYF. DNA of the CDR3: TGCGCCAGCAGCCCCCATGAGGGAGGCGCCTACGAGCAGTACTTC. V is TRBV4-1 and J is TRBJ2-7; D possibly corresponds to TRBD2 (6 bases). Germline CDR1 is MGHRA and CDR2 is YSYEKL. The CDR3 covers 15 residues. Between the trimmed V and J ends, which lost 4 bases and 2 bases, there was a span of 15 bases.

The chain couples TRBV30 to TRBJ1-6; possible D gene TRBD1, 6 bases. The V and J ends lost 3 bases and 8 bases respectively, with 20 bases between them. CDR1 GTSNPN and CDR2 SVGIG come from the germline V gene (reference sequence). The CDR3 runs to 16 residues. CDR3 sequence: CAWRGLRTVQDSPLHF. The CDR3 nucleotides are TGTGCCTGGAGGGGATTGAGGACAGTTCAGGATTCACCCCTCCACTTT.

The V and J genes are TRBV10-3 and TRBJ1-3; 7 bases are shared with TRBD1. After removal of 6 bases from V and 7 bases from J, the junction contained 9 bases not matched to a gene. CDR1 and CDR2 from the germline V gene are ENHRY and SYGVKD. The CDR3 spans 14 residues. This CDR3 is CAISQGGPANTIYF. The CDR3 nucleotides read TGTGCCATCAGCCAGGGGGGACCGGCTAACACCATATATTTT.

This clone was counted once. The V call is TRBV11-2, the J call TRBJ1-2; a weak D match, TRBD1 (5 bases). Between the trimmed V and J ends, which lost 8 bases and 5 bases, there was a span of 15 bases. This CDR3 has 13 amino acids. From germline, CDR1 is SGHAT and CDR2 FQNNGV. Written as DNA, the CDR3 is TGTGCCAGCGCCCGGGGGTCTGGATATGGCTACACCTTC. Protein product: CASARGSGYGYTF.

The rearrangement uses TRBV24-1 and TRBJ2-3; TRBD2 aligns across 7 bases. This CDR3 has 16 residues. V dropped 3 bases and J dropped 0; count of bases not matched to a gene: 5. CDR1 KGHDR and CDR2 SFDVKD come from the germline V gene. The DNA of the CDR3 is TGTGCCACCAGTGATCTCGATAGCGGGAGCACAGATACGCAGTATTTT. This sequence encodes CATSDLDSGSTDTQYF.

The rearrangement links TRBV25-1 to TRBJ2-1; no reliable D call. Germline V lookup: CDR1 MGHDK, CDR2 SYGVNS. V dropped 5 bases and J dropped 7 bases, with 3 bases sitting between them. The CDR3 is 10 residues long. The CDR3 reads CASSLNEQFF. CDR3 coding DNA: TGTGCCAGCAGTCTAAATGAGCAGTTCTTC.

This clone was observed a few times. The chain's CDR3 is CASSWTGDNYGYTF. CDR3 DNA sequence: TGCGCCAGCAGCTGGACAGGGGATAACTATGGCTACACCTTC. V gene TRBV5-1 combines with J gene TRBJ1-2; 9 bases line up with TRBD1. V dropped 3 bases and J dropped 1; count of bases not matched to a gene: 1. The germline CDR1 and CDR2 sequences are SGHRS and YFSETQ. CDR3 length: 14 residues.

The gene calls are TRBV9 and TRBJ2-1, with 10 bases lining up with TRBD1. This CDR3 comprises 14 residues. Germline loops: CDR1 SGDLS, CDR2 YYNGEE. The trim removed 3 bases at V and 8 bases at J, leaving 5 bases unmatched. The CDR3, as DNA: TGTGCCAGCAGCGCCCGGGACAGGGGCGATGAGCAGTTCTTC. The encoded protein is CASSARDRGDEQFF.

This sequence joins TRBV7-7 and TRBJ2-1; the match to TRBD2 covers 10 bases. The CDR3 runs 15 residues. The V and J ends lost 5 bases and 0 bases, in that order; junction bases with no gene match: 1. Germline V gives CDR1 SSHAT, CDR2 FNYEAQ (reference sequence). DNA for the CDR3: TGTGCCAGCAGCGCTAGCGGGAGCTCCTACAATGAGCAGTTCTTC. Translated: CASSASGSSYNEQFF.

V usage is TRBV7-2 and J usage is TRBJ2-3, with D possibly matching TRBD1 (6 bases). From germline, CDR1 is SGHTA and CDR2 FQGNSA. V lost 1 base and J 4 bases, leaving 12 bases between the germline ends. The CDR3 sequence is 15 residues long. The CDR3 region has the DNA TGTGCCAGCAGCTTAGTAGGGGGTAGTTCAGATACGCAGTATTTT. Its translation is CASSLVGGSSDTQYF.

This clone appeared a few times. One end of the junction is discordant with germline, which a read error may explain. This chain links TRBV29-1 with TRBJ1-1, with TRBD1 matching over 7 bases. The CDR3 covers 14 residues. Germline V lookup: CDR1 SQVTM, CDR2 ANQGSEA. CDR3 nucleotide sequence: TGCAGCGTTGAAACCGTTACCGGGACAGAGGAGGTCGGCTTT. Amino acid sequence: CSVETVTGTEEVGF.

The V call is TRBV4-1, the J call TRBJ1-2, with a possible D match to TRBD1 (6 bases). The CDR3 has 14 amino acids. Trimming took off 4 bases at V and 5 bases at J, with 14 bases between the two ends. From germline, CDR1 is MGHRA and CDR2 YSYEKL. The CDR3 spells CASSPSGTLYGYTF. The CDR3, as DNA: TGCGCCAGCAGCCCCTCCGGGACATTGTATGGCTACACCTTC.

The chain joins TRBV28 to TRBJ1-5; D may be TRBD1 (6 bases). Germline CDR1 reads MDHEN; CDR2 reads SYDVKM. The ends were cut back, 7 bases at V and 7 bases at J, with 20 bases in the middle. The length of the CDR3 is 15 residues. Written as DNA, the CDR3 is TGTGCCAGCACCCTTTTTGTGACAGGTGGACAGCCCCAGCATTTT. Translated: CASTLFVTGGQPQHF.

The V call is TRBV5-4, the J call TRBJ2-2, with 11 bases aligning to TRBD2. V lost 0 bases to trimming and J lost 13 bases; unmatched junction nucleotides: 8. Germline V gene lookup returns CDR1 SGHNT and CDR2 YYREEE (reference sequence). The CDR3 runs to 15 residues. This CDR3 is CASSLGVAGGSSLFF. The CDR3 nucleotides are TGTGCCAGCAGCTTGGGAGTAGCGGGAGGGTCCTCGCTGTTTTTT.